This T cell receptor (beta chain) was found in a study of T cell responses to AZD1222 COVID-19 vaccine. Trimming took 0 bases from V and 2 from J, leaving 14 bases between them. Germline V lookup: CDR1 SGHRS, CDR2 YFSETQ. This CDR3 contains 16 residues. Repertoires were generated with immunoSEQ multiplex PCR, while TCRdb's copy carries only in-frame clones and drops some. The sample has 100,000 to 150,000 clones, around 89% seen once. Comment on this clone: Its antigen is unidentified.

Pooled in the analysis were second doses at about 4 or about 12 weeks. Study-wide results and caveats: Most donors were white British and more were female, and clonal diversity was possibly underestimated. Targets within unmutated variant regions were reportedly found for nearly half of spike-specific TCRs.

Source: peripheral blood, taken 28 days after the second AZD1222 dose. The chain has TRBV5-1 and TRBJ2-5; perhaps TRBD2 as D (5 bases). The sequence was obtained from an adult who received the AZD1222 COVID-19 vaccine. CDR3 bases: TGCGCCAGCAGCTTGGGGGAGCCCCTGGGGCAAGAGACCCAGTACTTC. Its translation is CASSLGEPLGQETQYF.